The rows below give T cell receptor beta chains drawn from one sample of a study of T cell repertoires in cytomegalovirus infection. Each CDR3 protein gets one entry after TCRdb re-called the reads with MiXCR. The data contain approximately 1,000,000 distinct CDR3 sequences, around 32% of them seen just once; the ten biggest clones take up around an eighth. Antigen specificity for these receptors is unknown. The specimen comprised cultured CD8+ T cells from PBMCs, sampled from culture after CMV antigen stimulation. The source of these receptors is a human donor in good health (CMV status not recorded). Some clones in this sample may be carry-over from other donors' samples. CDR3s include the opening cysteine and the closing phenylalanine or tryptophan. Fields, in order: J gene, V gene, CDR3 protein.

TRBJ1-6 TRBV6-2/TRBV6-3 CASTPRAGGYSPLHF
TRBJ2-1 TRBV4-1 CASSQALAGHNEQFF
TRBJ2-1 TRBV27 CASSLGTAQPYNEQFF
TRBJ1-3 TRBV12-3/TRBV12-4 CASSLRGWSSGNTIYF
TRBJ2-3 TRBV7-2 CASSHESGGAADTQYF
TRBJ1-1 TRBV6-2/TRBV6-3 CASKLEVNTEAFF
TRBJ1-2 TRBV5-1 CASSTESYGYTF
TRBJ1-2 TRBV7-9 CASSPGPGGYGYTF
TRBJ2-7 TRBV28 CASSPGRRDQYF
TRBJ1-3 TRBV28 CASGDRQTYSGNTIYF
TRBJ1-2 TRBV6-6 CASRLEGFNYGYTF
TRBJ1-2 TRBV7-8 CASSPGTGQGYGYTF
TRBJ2-2 TRBV29-1 CSVPQGVGELFF
TRBJ2-1 TRBV12-5 CASGLRLAGALNNEQFF
TRBJ2-3 TRBV2 CASSTLRDSRTDTQYF
TRBJ1-5 TRBV7-8 CATKETGGWSNQPQHF
TRBJ2-1 TRBV18 CASSTPSGGAPYNEQFF
TRBJ1-3 TRBV12-3/TRBV12-4 CASSFPESVSGNTIYF
TRBJ2-3 TRBV7-2 CASSSTRGGPTDTQYF
TRBJ2-3 TRBV2 CASGIRYTQYF
TRBJ1-1 TRBV27 CASSFKGGGTEAFF
TRBJ1-2 TRBV6-8 CASTLSPWDSYGYTF
TRBJ2-1 TRBV4-3 CASSQSGGADEQFF
TRBJ2-7 TRBV12-3/TRBV12-4 CASSTSRQGTKEQYF
TRBJ1-1 TRBV5-8 CASSLGDSPQAFF
TRBJ2-7 TRBV6-6 CASAQPSYEQYF
TRBJ1-5 TRBV28 CASSLLPGGNQPQHF
TRBJ2-1 TRBV12-3/TRBV12-4 CASTLAGGWDEQFF
TRBJ1-5 TRBV12-3/TRBV12-4 CASSLTPDQPQHF
TRBJ2-3 TRBV27 CASRTVIGTDTQYF
TRBJ1-1 TRBV7-9 CASQWENTEAFF
TRBJ2-7 TRBV2 CARTGTVSYEQYF